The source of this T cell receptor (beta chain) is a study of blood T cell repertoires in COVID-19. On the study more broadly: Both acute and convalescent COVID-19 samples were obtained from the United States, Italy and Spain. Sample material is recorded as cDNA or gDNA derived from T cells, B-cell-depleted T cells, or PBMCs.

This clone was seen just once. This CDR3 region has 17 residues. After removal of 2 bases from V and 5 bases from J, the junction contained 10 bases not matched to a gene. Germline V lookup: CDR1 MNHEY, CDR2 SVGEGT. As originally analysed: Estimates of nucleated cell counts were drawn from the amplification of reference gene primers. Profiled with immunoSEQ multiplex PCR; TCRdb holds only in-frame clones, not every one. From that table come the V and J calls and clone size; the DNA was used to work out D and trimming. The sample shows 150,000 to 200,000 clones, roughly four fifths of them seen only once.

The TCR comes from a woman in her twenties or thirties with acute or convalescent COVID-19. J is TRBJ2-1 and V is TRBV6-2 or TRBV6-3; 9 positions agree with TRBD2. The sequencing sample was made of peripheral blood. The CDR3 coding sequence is TGTGCCAGCAGTTACCCAAGACTAGCGGAGTTAAACAATGAGCAGTTCTTC. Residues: CASSYPRLAELNNEQFF.